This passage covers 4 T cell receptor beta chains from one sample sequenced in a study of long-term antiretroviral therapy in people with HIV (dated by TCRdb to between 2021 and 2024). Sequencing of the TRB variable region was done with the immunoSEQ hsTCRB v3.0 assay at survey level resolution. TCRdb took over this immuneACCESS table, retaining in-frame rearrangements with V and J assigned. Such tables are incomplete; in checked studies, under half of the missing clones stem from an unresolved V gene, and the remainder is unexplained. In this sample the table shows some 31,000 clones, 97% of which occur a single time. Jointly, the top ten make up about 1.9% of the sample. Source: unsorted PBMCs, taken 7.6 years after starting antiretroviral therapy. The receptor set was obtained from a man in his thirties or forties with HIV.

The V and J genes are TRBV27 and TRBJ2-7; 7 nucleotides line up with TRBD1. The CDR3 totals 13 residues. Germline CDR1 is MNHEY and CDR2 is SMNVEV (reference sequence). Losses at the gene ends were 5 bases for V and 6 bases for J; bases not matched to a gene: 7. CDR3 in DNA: TGTGCCAGCAGTCCGGGACAGTCAATCGAGCAGTACTTC. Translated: CASSPGQSIEQYF.

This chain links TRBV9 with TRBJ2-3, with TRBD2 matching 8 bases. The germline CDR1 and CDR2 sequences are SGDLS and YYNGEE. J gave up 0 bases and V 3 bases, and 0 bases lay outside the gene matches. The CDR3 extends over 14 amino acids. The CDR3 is CASSASGSTDTQYF. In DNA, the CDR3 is TGTGCCAGCAGCGCTAGCGGGAGCACAGATACGCAGTATTTT.

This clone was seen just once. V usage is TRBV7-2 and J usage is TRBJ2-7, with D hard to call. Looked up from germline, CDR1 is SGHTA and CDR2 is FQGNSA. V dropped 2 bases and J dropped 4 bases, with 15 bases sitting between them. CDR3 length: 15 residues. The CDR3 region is CASSLWVEAQYEQYF. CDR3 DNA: TGTGCCAGCAGCTTATGGGTAGAGGCCCAATACGAGCAGTACTTC.

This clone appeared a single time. CDR3 coding DNA: TGTGCCAGCAGCGACTCCATGCTAGCGGGACGACACAATGAGCAGTTCTTC. It encodes CASSDSMLAGRHNEQFF. The J gene is TRBJ2-1, the V gene TRBV7-9, with 9 bases fitting TRBD2. Germline values: CDR1 SEHNR, CDR2 FQNEAQ (reference sequence). The trim removed 5 bases at V and 5 bases at J, leaving 13 bases unmatched. The CDR3 is 17 residues long.